This T cell receptor (beta chain) originates from a study of beta chain features in type 1 diabetes. Study-wide results and caveats: The naive, central memory and Treg TCRB repertoires looked more alike in patients than they did in healthy donors. Individuals with type 1 diabetes displayed fewer insertions and more deletions at VDJ junctions. PCR could preferentially amplify shorter templates, alike in patients and controls. TCRB CDR3s from Type 1 diabetes patients were moderately but significantly shorter in all four CD4+ subsets.

A word on this clone: Its antigen is undetermined.

The investigators reverse transcribed all of the isolated RNA, so they sequenced expressed TCRB transcripts. Here immunoSEQ multiplex PCR was the method, and the copy in TCRdb shows in-frame clones only, minus some. The sample comprises some 370,000 clones, around 10% of which are singletons, and around 0.66% rests with the top ten. CD45RO/CCR7/CD25/CD127/CD95/CD27 staining was used to isolate CD4+ naive, central memory, regulatory and stem cell-like memory cells by sorting. The CDR3 totals 11 residues. Germline assignment: CDR1 MNHNY and CDR2 SVGAGI (reference sequence). V was trimmed by 0 bases and J by 5 bases, leaving 2 bases between them.

Material for sequencing was central memory CD4+ T cells from blood. V gene TRBV6-6 combines with J gene TRBJ2-7; D remains ambiguous. The TCR was taken from a man aged 25 to 45 with type 1 diabetes. Here the CDR3 reads CASSYSDEQYF. DNA of the CDR3: TGTGCCAGCAGTTACTCAGACGAGCAGTACTTC.